The TCR beta chain under discussion was sequenced for a study of cytomegalovirus exposure and HLA in healthy donors (dated by TCRdb to 2016 to 2017). Background on the whole study: According to a later analysis, the roughly 120 validation repertoires were produced on the same platform as the approximately 690 repertoires of the first cohort. The study aimed to test whether cataloging public T cell receptors could reveal signatures of past pathogen exposure. In addition to the first cohort of around 670 subjects, a separate validation cohort of approximately 130 different subjects was used. To predict cytomegalovirus infection status, the study brought together high-throughput TCR immunosequencing, statistical association of individual TCRs with disease status, and machine learning. The full study reports these points: The validation cohort had no HLA typing available for a later analysis, so co-occurrence within that cohort was assessed over all 110 or so repertoires. The authors suggested that the approach could potentially be extended to other disease states and immunological phenotypes. The study listed 150 to 200 TCR beta chains as associated with cytomegalovirus. Subsequent analysis determined that TCRs grouped into clusters in the first cohort also showed a tendency toward co-occurrence across the approximately 110 validation repertoires, and approximately 94% of cluster scores exceeded 0. In vitro tests confirmed that a few of the cytomegalovirus-associated TCR beta chains recognize cytomegalovirus antigens. Most TCR sequences were observed very rarely across donors, whereas some public TCRs were present in many individuals. The classifier was reported to diagnose cytomegalovirus status with high specificity and sensitivity in both the original cohort and the validation cohort.

From the cysteine up to the phenylalanine, the CDR3 has a length of 15 residues. This entry keeps only the CDR3 DNA: 45 bases, framed from base 1. CDR1 SGHAT and CDR2 FQNNGV were looked up in the germline V gene. The junction carries 13 bases between V and J, which are trimmed by 5 bases and 0 bases respectively. Donors formed part of the validation cohort, which comprised 120 or so subjects and was distinct from the first cohort of under 850 subjects. On this clone itself: Its specific antigen is unknown. Within one base of it there is no much larger clone, and no base qualities were kept.

The method was the immunoSEQ multiplex PCR assay. From the authors' description of their analysis: A statistical classification framework was developed to diagnose cytomegalovirus status using the catalog of TCR beta chain sequences. In its TCRdb copy, this immuneACCESS table keeps in-frame sequences only and misses some clones. Where compared with another copy, unresolved V genes explain less than half of these, and the others have no known cause. The D gene and trimming were derived from the DNA, and the V and J assignments and clone size from that table. The table for this sample lists roughly 95,000 clones; around 85% of them were counted only once. Around 20% of the sample rests with the top ten.

Material: PBMCs. This TCR came from a man younger than 35 in good health and CMV-seropositive. The rearranged segments are TRBV11-2 and TRBJ1-1; matching of 6 bases hints at TRBD1 as the D gene. The sequenced DNA is TGTGCCAGCAGCCCCGGACAGCTCATGAACACTGAAGCTTTCTTT. Translated, it reads CASSPGQLMNTEAFF.